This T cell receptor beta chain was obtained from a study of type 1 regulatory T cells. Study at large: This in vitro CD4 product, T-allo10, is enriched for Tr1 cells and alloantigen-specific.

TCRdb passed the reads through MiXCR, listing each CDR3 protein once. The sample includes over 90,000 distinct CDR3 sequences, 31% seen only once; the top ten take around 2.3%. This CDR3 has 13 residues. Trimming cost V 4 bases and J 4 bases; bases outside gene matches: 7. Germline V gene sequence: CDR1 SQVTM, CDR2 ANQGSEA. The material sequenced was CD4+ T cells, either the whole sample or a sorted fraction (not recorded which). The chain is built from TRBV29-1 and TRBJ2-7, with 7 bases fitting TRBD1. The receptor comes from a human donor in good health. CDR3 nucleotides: TGCAGCGTTGCAGAGGGACAGCAGTACGAGCAGTACTTC. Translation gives CSVAEGQQYEQYF.